The clone carrying this TCR beta chain was seen many times. Its antigen is unidentified. Researchers amplified the TCR beta CDR3 regions from RNA transcripts. Initially, a first-round RT-PCR of the TCR CDR3 employed the HTBI primer set. TCRdb re-derived calls from the multiplex PCR reads in MiXCR, one entry per CDR3 protein. The sample yields roughly 510,000 distinct CDR3 sequences, around 21% seen once. The sample belongs to a study of T cells in Graves' hyperthyroidism and ophthalmopathy. Study at large: Prior to any treatment, at the point of initial diagnosis, peripheral blood was collected. Study results and limitations: Ophthalmopathy and stable hyperthyroidism were told apart by a 13 V-J model. With a median lead of roughly 6.8 months before onset, the model predicted ophthalmopathy.

V lost 2 bases to trimming and J lost 3 bases, with 13 bases between them. Germline lookup yields CDR1 DFQATT and CDR2 SNEGSKA (reference sequence). This CDR3 spans 14 amino acids. The sequencing input was blood. The clonotype comes from a man aged 18 to 29 with Graves' hyperthyroidism. The chain has TRBV20-1 and TRBJ2-5; no reliable D call. The CDR3 spells CSARPADGEETQYF. DNA for the CDR3: TGCAGTGCTAGACCCGCGGACGGAGAAGAGACCCAGTACTTC.